The TCR beta chain described here comes from a study of shared T cell receptors in the human thymus. CDR3 size: 16 residues. Per the germline V gene, CDR1 is MGHRA and CDR2 is YSYEKL. The V and J ends lost 0 bases and 5 bases respectively, with 13 bases between them. Using immunoSEQ multiplex PCR, the repertoire was profiled, and TCRdb retains in-frame clones only, with some absent. The sample holds 450,000 to 650,000 clones, approximately 78% seen once. The sample holds a few counts of this clone. These data were likewise used in another study, on human thymus T cells. That investigation notes: Thymic material originated from resections removed in the course of corrective heart surgery. Usage of V and J genes appeared biased in thymic and blood repertoires. Related studies found that unrelated individuals share highly overlapping thymic repertoires.

This TCR came from a boy under three years old with a congenital heart defect. Input material: thymocytes. V usage is TRBV4-1 and J usage is TRBJ2-2; possible D gene TRBD1, 5 bases. CDR3 loop: CASSQDQGARTGELFF. The CDR3 DNA follows: TGCGCCAGCAGCCAAGATCAAGGGGCCAGAACCGGGGAGCTGTTTTTT.